This T cell receptor beta chain was captured in a study of beta chain features in type 1 diabetes. Germline values: CDR1 SGHNT, CDR2 YYREEE (reference sequence). The junction had 5 bases not matched to a gene; V was cut back by 4 bases and J by 7 bases. CDR3 size: 14 residues. General study findings and limits: In all four CD4+ subsets, TCRB CDR3 length was significantly, moderately reduced in type 1 diabetes.

With respect to this clone: What it binds is not known.

The whole isolated RNA underwent reverse transcription, so sequencing captured expressed TCRB transcripts. Naive, central memory and regulatory T cell samples averaged about 3.6 million immunoSEQ reads each. Generated by immunoSEQ multiplex PCR, the TCRdb table keeps only in-frame clones and is missing some. Of hundreds of thousands of clones listed, 11% to 15% are singletons. The sample was naive CD4+ T cells from blood. This sequence originates from a man aged 18 to 30 with type 1 diabetes. The gene calls are TRBV5-4 and TRBJ2-5, with TRBD2 matching over 12 bases. CDR3 in amino acids: CASSRTSGIGTQYF. Written as DNA, the CDR3 is TGTGCCAGCAGCCGGACTAGCGGGATCGGGACCCAGTACTTC.